Listed here are 19 T cell receptor beta chains from one sample, sequenced in a study of blood T cells in healthy people across ages. Through a sample-barcoded 5' primer and a J-beta primer mix, a second PCR was run for roughly 6 to 12 cycles. In TCRdb, the 5' RACE reads were re-called with MiXCR into one record per CDR3 protein. The data show about 680,000 distinct CDR3 sequences, 49% seen once. The sequenced sample consisted of blood. These receptors were collected from an older woman in good health.

CDR3 protein: CSVNEENGSNQPQHF. The CDR3, as DNA: TGCAGTGTAAACGAGGAGAACGGTAGCAATCAGCCCCAGCATTTT. This chain uses TRBV20-1 with TRBJ1-5; D gene unclear. This CDR3 has 15 amino acids. The V gene's germline CDR1 is DFQATT and CDR2 SNEGSKA (reference sequence). V was trimmed by 7 bases and J by 0 bases, leaving 16 bases between them.

This clonotype was counted once. At one end, the junction sequence differs from germline, possibly due to a read error. This chain joins TRBV20-1 and TRBJ2-1, with 10 bases that match TRBD2. Germline CDR1 DFQATT, CDR2 SNEGSKA (reference sequence). CDR3 length: 13 amino acids. CDR3 in amino acids: CRANGLADNEQFF. The DNA of the CDR3 is TGCAGGGCTAACGGACTAGCGGACAATGAGCAGTTCTTC.

The count of this clonotype is one. A much larger clone differs by one base, so this may be a read error. The chain combines TRBV20-1 with TRBJ2-5; the D gene is possibly TRBD2 (6 bases). The CDR3 length is 15 residues. Between the trimmed V and J ends, which lost 5 bases and 4 bases, there was a span of 20 bases. Germline V gene lookup returns CDR1 DFQATT and CDR2 SNEGSKA (reference sequence). The chain's CDR3 is CSAGARDRGLETQYF. The CDR3 bases are TGCAGTGCTGGAGCGCGGGACCGAGGACTAGAGACCCAGTACTTC.

The J gene is TRBJ2-7, the V gene TRBV28, with TRBD2 identical over 9 bases. Germline V CDR1 and CDR2: MDHEN, SYDVKM. The CDR3 totals 15 residues. Trimming took 6 bases from V and 0 from J; bases not matched to a gene: 6. The CDR3: CASSRRSGGSYEQYF. In DNA form, the CDR3 reads TGTGCCAGCAGCCGCCGTAGCGGGGGCTCCTACGAGCAGTACTTC.

This clonotype turned up a few times. The chain has TRBV5-1 and TRBJ1-2; TRBD1 matches at 7 bases. Germline lookup yields CDR1 SGHRS and CDR2 YFSETQ. The CDR3 contains 15 residues. J was trimmed by 1 base and V by 4 bases; bases with no gene match: 7. This CDR3 reads CASSSGQASNYGYTF. CDR3 DNA sequence: TGCGCCAGCAGCAGTGGACAGGCCAGTAACTATGGCTACACCTTC.

As regards this clonotype: One end of the junction fails to match germline, which may point to a read error. The chain uses TRBV7-9 and TRBJ1-2, with 9 bases identical to TRBD1. The germline V gene has CDR1 SEHNR and CDR2 FQNEAQ (reference sequence). The CDR3 has 12 amino acids. As DNA, the CDR3 is TGTGCCAGCAGCTTAGCGGACAGGGGCTGCACCTTC. Translating gives CASSLADRGCTF.

This clonotype appeared a few times. The CDR3 DNA is TGTGCCAGCAGCCAAGAACGGTTCGGGGCCCGCTACGAGCAGTACTTC. It codes for CASSQERFGARYEQYF. The rearrangement joins TRBV4-2 to TRBJ2-7; the D call may be TRBD1 or TRBD2 (5 bases each). This CDR3 has 16 residues. The germline CDR1 and CDR2 sequences are LGHNA and YNFKEQ. Trimming cost V 0 bases and J 3 bases, with 15 bases left between them.

This chain uses TRBV19 with TRBJ2-7, with D tentatively TRBD1 (6 bases). The CDR3 covers 13 residues. The V gene lost 6 bases and the J gene lost 5 bases, with 14 bases spanning the gap. The germline V gene has CDR1 LNHDA and CDR2 SQIVND (reference sequence). CDR3 protein: CASRQGPYHEQYF. CDR3 coding DNA: TGTGCCAGTAGACAGGGACCCTACCACGAGCAGTACTTC.

This rearrangement joins TRBV27 to TRBJ2-1; D gene ambiguous. Trimming took 4 bases from V and 15 from J, leaving 13 bases between them. The CDR3 is made up of 11 amino acids. The germline V gene encodes CDR1 MNHEY and CDR2 SMNVEV (reference sequence). The CDR3 nucleotides read TGTGCCAGCAGTTCGGTTTGTTGGGGGTTCTTC. This codes for CASSSVCWGFF.

About this clonotype itself: One end of the junction does not line up with germline, which may come from a read error. The chain carries TRBV25-1 and TRBJ2-5; 10 bases align to TRBD2. The germline CDR1 and CDR2 sequences are MGHDK and SYGVNS. CDR3 length: 17 residues. As DNA, the CDR3 is TGTGCCGGCAGTGAATCCCAAAAGCGGGAGGGCCAGGAGACCCAGTACTTC. As protein: CAGSESQKREGQETQYF.

This clonotype was seen a single time. The J gene is TRBJ2-1, the V gene TRBV20-1; D possibly corresponds to TRBD2 (5 bases). V was shortened by 3 bases and J by 0 bases, with 12 bases between the two germline ends. The CDR3 totals 15 residues. Germline CDR1 and CDR2: DFQATT and SNEGSKA (reference sequence). The CDR3 DNA reads TGCAGTGCTAGTCCCGGGATGAGCTCCTACAATGAGCAGTTCTTC. It yields the protein CSASPGMSSYNEQFF.

This clonotype came up a few times. In nucleotides, the CDR3 is TGTGCCACCAAAGATAGCCACAGCTCCTACAATGAGCAGTTCTTC. Translating gives CATKDSHSSYNEQFF. The chain combines TRBV10-3 with TRBJ2-1; D remains unclear. The ends were cut back, 10 bases at V and 0 bases at J, with 16 bases in the middle. Germline V CDR1 and CDR2: ENHRY, SYGVKD. The CDR3 consists of 15 residues.

This clonotype has just a few counts. CDR3 nucleotide sequence: TGTGCCAGCACACCGGGCCCGAACACTGAAGCTTTCTTT. It codes for CASTPGPNTEAFF. The chain recombines TRBV27 with TRBJ1-1; D remains ambiguous. The CDR3 has 13 residues. Trimming pared 7 bases from V and 1 base from J, leaving 10 bases between. Germline V lookup: CDR1 MNHEY, CDR2 SMNVEV (reference sequence).

This clonotype was observed a handful of times. The V and J genes are TRBV20-1 and TRBJ1-2, with D tentatively TRBD1 (5 bases). The CDR3 length is 15 residues. V was trimmed by 5 bases and J by 2 bases, leaving 18 bases between them. Per germline, CDR1 DFQATT and CDR2 SNEGSKA (reference sequence). The CDR3 DNA sequence: TGCAGTGCTGGCTCCGACAGCCACTGGAACTATGGCTACACCTTC. It codes for CSAGSDSHWNYGYTF.

This clonotype has a handful of counts. The chain couples TRBV5-1 to TRBJ1-1, with TRBD1 as a possible D gene (6 bases). Germline CDR1 reads SGHRS; CDR2 reads YFSETQ. Trimming took 7 bases from V and 3 from J, leaving 16 bases between them. This CDR3 comprises 14 residues. For the CDR3, the DNA is TGCGCCAGCGGCCAGGACAGCCGGGACACTGAAGCTTTCTTT. This codes for CASGQDSRDTEAFF.

The rearrangement uses TRBV7-8 and TRBJ1-2; D uncertain. The CDR3 is 15 residues long. Germline V lookup: CDR1 SGHVS, CDR2 FQNEAQ. Trimming shortened V by 1 base and J by 0 bases, and 9 bases separated the two germline ends. The CDR3 DNA is TGTGCCAGCAGCTTAGTTGCCCCTACTAACTATGGCTACACCTTC. It encodes CASSLVAPTNYGYTF.

This clonotype appeared a few times. V is TRBV12-3 or TRBV12-4 and J is TRBJ2-7; 9 nucleotides agree with TRBD2. With 3 bases clipped from V and 2 bases from J, the junction kept 2 bases outside the gene matches. The CDR3 loop spans 14 amino acids. CDR3 sequence reads: CASSFASGTYEQYF. CDR3 coding DNA: TGTGCCAGCAGTTTTGCTAGCGGGACCTACGAGCAGTACTTC.

This clonotype was counted ten times or more. CDR3 nucleotide sequence: TGTGCCAGCAGTTTTTCCCTAGGGTCCTACGAGCAGTACTTC. Its translation is CASSFSLGSYEQYF. The V and J genes are TRBV28 and TRBJ2-7, with D unclear. The CDR3 has 14 amino acids. Trimming took off 3 bases at V and 1 base at J, with 10 bases between the two ends. Germline CDR1 MDHEN, CDR2 SYDVKM.

To note about this clonotype: One end of the junction does not line up with germline, which may come from a read error. The rearrangement links TRBV3-1 to TRBJ1-2, with D hard to call. From germline, CDR1 is LGHDT and CDR2 YNNKEL (reference sequence). This CDR3 spans 13 amino acids. This chain's CDR3 is CAGSQLDPYGYTF. CDR3 nucleotide sequence: TGTGCCGGCAGCCAGTTAGATCCCTATGGCTACACCTTC.